Detailed here is one TCR beta chain. Its antigen is not yet known. No much larger clonotype is one base removed from it; base qualities were not supplied. Receptor libraries were prepared by the immunoSEQ multiplex PCR assay. The multiplex PCR relied on a mix of 60 forward primers for TCR Vbeta segments and 13 reverse primers for TCR Jbeta segments. Amplification of the CDR3 region of rearranged TCR beta genes was performed with a multiplex PCR assay on genomic DNA. Amplified TCR beta libraries were sequenced as 87-base-pair reads on the Illumina HiSeq System. The study's own analysis went as follows. Across the roughly 640 repertoires, a later analysis counted approximately 75 million unique TCR beta chains, 9.5 million to 13 million of which were shared by at least two donors. Raw reads were error-corrected and collapsed into unique sequences with a nearest-neighbor algorithm that merged closely related sequences to remove PCR and sequencing errors. To assign V, D and J gene segments, CDR3 sequences were aligned to IMGT reference sequences. Each retained sequence needed at least a six-nucleotide match to both a V gene segment and a J gene segment. A rearrangement was called productive if the CDR3 had no stop codons and remained in frame with V and J, and every other rearrangement was called non-productive. CDR3 was defined by IMGT convention, running from the second conserved V-encoded cysteine to the conserved J-encoded phenylalanine. Sequences without an unambiguous match to a single V gene segment were excluded from the earlier analysis of 450 to 650 of the donors. In an earlier analysis of approximately 610 of the donors, V segments were called functional above 56.7% productive rearrangements and were called segregating when the between-donor standard deviation exceeded 5%. A statistical classification framework was built to diagnose cytomegalovirus status from the catalog of TCR beta chain sequences. A later analysis assigned V and J genes by comparing TCR nucleotide sequences with IMGT/GENE-DB human TR gene sequences. The TCRdist pipeline was used in a later analysis to assign CDR3 sequences and most-parsimonious VDJ recombination scenarios. A later analysis defined each TCR beta chain by its CDR3 amino acid sequence plus V-gene family, and excluded reads lacking a unique V-gene family. A later analysis removed over 500 highly shared, low-generation-probability nucleotide sequences to deal with suspected cross-contamination and a sequencing artifact. In a later analysis, a clonal expansion index for each public chain was calculated from normalized within-repertoire ranks of inferred template counts. In a later analysis, generation probabilities were computed using a VDJ recombination model fitted to out-of-frame rearrangements, and the results were checked against IGoR. Hypergeometric tests were used in a later analysis to score TCR-TCR, TCR-HLA and TCR-CMV co-occurrence, with a repertoire-size bias correction applied to the TCR pairs. A later analysis estimated false discovery rates by permuting HLA or CMV assignments 20 times. A later analysis grouped co-occurring TCRs with DBSCAN, adding TCRdist sequence similarity when clustering within HLA-allele-positive subsets. Co-occurrence clustering excluded repertoires with fewer than 30,000 or more than 120,000 public chains, plus five with anomalous nucleotide sharing. TCRdb took this table from immuneACCESS and kept in-frame rearrangements with V and J called. Such tables lack part of the clones; where checked against another copy, unresolved V genes explain under half of the gap, and the rest is unexplained. V, J and clone size were drawn from that table, and D and trimming were deduced from the DNA. In all, the sample holds some 190,000 clones, and over 60% of those were seen once. Around 1% of the sample belongs to the ten largest clones.

This record belongs to a study of cytomegalovirus exposure and HLA in healthy donors (TCRdb year 2017). Turning to the overall study: An earlier analysis of 587 of the donors reported 250 to 350 Gb of sequence data and 120 million or so unique TCR beta sequences from some 180 million T cells. All discovery cohort repertoires had been generated using a single sequencing platform. Four to six DR-DQ haplotypes were handled as single units for association and clustering, since linkage in the cohort was strong. The study aimed to test whether signatures of past pathogen exposure could be identified by cataloging public T cell receptors. Of the 300 to 500 genotyped donors, more than 75% were placed in the genetic ancestry cluster associated with self-reported Caucasian donors. An earlier analysis of 587 of the donors used high-throughput TCR beta sequencing to judge whether each TCR beta V gene segment behaved as functional or pseudogenic. Among 398 genotyped donors of the cohort, an average of approximately 250,000 unique TCR beta nucleotide sequences were sequenced per donor, around a sixth of them non-productive. The T cell repertoires of around 730 subjects were profiled by immunosequencing and related to cytomegalovirus serostatus. Class I and class II HLA loci were covered by the typing at four-digit resolution. The number of typed donors differed by locus: 629-630 for A, B, C, DRB1 and DQB1; 522 for DQA1; around 580 for DPA1; and around 470 for DPB1. Rather than drawing on any new phenotypic data, the later analysis identified candidate immune exposures from TCR beta sequences and the way those sequences occurred across donors. In addition to the first cohort of 666 subjects, a separate validation cohort of 120 different subjects was used. To study patterns of TCR occurrence, a later analysis re-analyzed previously published TCR beta repertoires from around 700 donors and added high-resolution HLA genotyping. Roughly 310 gigabases of sequencing data and 70 million to 100 million unique TCR sequences were included in an early release covering around 600 HLA-typed donors. Donor age, sex, ethnicity and CMV serostatus were compiled alongside the repertoire data. In a later genetic analysis, genome-wide SNP genotypes for about 60% of the 666 donors were used, and that subset was treated as a discovery cohort. To predict cytomegalovirus infection status, the study combined high-throughput TCR immunosequencing, statistical association of individual TCRs with disease status, and machine learning. On the study overall, not on this receptor specifically: Some IMGT-functional V segments, including TRBV6-2 and TRBV6-3, could not be distinguished by the 87-base-pair reads and were therefore excluded. The classifier was reported to diagnose cytomegalovirus status with high specificity and sensitivity in both the original cohort and the validation cohort. HLA typing was unavailable for some donors at each locus, so association tests used only the typed subset. Most TCR sequences were observed very rarely across donors, whereas some public TCRs were present in many individuals. Correlated functional status among segregating V segments might reflect linkage disequilibrium, but an unknown experimental factor could not be ruled out. This cohort had only TCR beta chains sequenced, and the lack of alpha or paired-chain data limited which features could be detected. According to the authors, the approach could potentially be generalized to other disease states and immunological phenotypes. In a later genetic analysis, fewer N-insertions in productive TCRs were reported among donors in an Asian-associated ancestry cluster than the roughly 640-donor mean. A later analysis associated 17,000 or so TCR beta sequences with specific HLA alleles at a false discovery rate of 0.05. CMV serostatus was the only immune exposure information available for the cohort. Most CMV-associated TCR beta chains appeared to be HLA-restricted in a later analysis, and the HLA associations seemed to be driven largely by CMV exposure. Broadly in line with IMGT annotations, most TCR beta V segments showed up in productive rearrangements about 87% or about 30% of the time in an earlier analysis of some 590 of the donors. A later analysis reported that several top co-occurrence clusters appeared linked to parvovirus B19, influenza, CMV and Epstein-Barr virus. The sequencing pipeline was judged likely to have produced a cluster of highly shared sequence variants as a technical artifact. When HLA alleles, especially DR and DQ, strongly co-occurred, TCR associations were difficult to assign to individual alleles. Roughly uniform sequencing depth across donors was assumed in presence/absence analyses, although this assumption may not hold. A further reported finding was that TCR beta sequences accurately predicted the HLA-A and HLA-B alleles for most subjects in the first cohort. In a later genetic analysis, a missense DCLRE1C variant was associated with V-gene and J-gene trimming of TCR beta chains, and the association was replicated in an independent cohort. Because counts were too low, about 15 rarely observed V segments, including chromosome 9 orphons, were left out of the earlier analysis of 500 to 650 of the donors. In the study, approximately 160 TCR beta chains were listed as associated with cytomegalovirus. In a later analysis, HLA-associated TCR beta chains were found to be more clonally expanded and to have lower generation probabilities than equally common non-associated chains. According to a later analysis, TCR association rates differed among HLA loci, with DRB1 alleles showing the most associated TCRs and HLA-C alleles showing the fewest. In vitro tests confirmed that a few of the cytomegalovirus-associated TCR beta chains recognize cytomegalovirus antigens.

The germline V gene (reference sequence) gives CDR1 as SGHNT and CDR2 as YYREEE. V is shortened by 1 base, J by 7 bases, and the region joining them spans 12 bases. Taken from cysteine to phenylalanine, the CDR3 has 14 residues. Of the read, only the CDR3 DNA is kept; its 42 bases are in frame from base 1. In total, approximately 690 healthy bone marrow donors made up the cohort. All cohort members were sampled while nominally healthy, although unrecorded immune exposures were likely present. The donor tested CMV seronegative and was one of the 352 seronegative cohort members. A peripheral blood sample was provided by each donor, and peripheral blood mononuclear cells were used for TCR beta sequencing. The Qiagen DNeasy Blood Extraction Kit was used to extract genomic DNA from the blood cell samples.

The V gene is TRBV5-4 and the J gene is TRBJ2-1; no D gene can be assigned with confidence. Sequenced: PBMCs. The clonotype comes from a woman aged 40 to 55 in good health and CMV-seronegative. The nucleotide sequence is TGTGCCAGCAGCTTGCAACTATTGGTAAATGAGCAGTTCTTC. It specifies CASSLQLLVNEQFF.